This is a list of T cell receptor beta chains from one sample in a study of blood T cells in healthy people across ages. One entry per CDR3 protein, called by TCRdb with MiXCR from the 5' RACE reads. Seen here are more than 800,000 distinct CDR3 sequences, 25% to 35% observed once, and the top ten hold 17%. Material for sequencing was blood. These receptors came from an elderly woman in good health. The CDR3 runs from the conserved cysteine through the conserved F or W. Fields, in order: J gene, V gene, clone size, D gene, CDR3 protein, CDR3 DNA. D genes are given only for firm matches. Rows may omit the clone size; those that give it use once, few, many or a size class.

j_call: TRBJ1-4; v_call: TRBV2; clone_size: -; d_call: -; cdr3_aa: CASKIGTNNEKLFF; cdr3_nt: TGTGCCAGCAAGATCGGGACAAATAATGAAAAACTGTTTTTT
j_call: TRBJ2-1; v_call: TRBV11-2; clone_size: many; d_call: -; cdr3_aa: CASSGGVQGWGDEQFF; cdr3_nt: TGTGCCAGCAGCGGGGGTGTTCAGGGATGGGGGGATGAGCAGTTCTTC
j_call: TRBJ1-1; v_call: TRBV29-1; clone_size: many; d_call: -; cdr3_aa: CSAQNRSPQEAFF; cdr3_nt: TGCAGCGCCCAAAACAGGTCCCCGCAAGAGGCTTTCTTT
j_call: TRBJ2-7; v_call: TRBV7-2; clone_size: many; d_call: TRBD2; cdr3_aa: CASSISGGIYEQYF; cdr3_nt: TGTGCCAGCAGCATCTCGGGGGGGATCTACGAGCAGTACTTC
j_call: TRBJ2-1; v_call: TRBV20-1; clone_size: many; d_call: TRBD2; cdr3_aa: CSATRLAGGAGNEQFF; cdr3_nt: TGCAGTGCTACCAGACTAGCGGGGGGGGCCGGAAATGAGCAGTTCTTC
j_call: TRBJ1-2; v_call: TRBV6-5; clone_size: few; d_call: -; cdr3_aa: CASSYSPFHGYTF; cdr3_nt: TGTGCCAGCAGTTACTCCCCGTTCCATGGCTACACCTTC
j_call: TRBJ2-1; v_call: TRBV12-3/TRBV12-4; clone_size: many; d_call: -; cdr3_aa: CASSLQGWNEQFF; cdr3_nt: TGTGCCAGCAGCTTACAGGGTTGGAATGAGCAGTTCTTC
j_call: TRBJ2-5; v_call: TRBV5-4; clone_size: -; d_call: -; cdr3_aa: CASSLPTKETQYF; cdr3_nt: TGTGCCAGCAGCTTGCCCACCAAAGAGACCCAGTACTTC
j_call: TRBJ2-7; v_call: TRBV6-2/TRBV6-3; clone_size: many; d_call: -; cdr3_aa: CASSSGHSYEQYF; cdr3_nt: TGTGCCAGCAGTTCCGGACATAGCTACGAGCAGTACTTC
j_call: TRBJ2-6; v_call: TRBV6-5; clone_size: many; d_call: -; cdr3_aa: CASSYALGSGANVLTF; cdr3_nt: TGTGCCAGCAGTTACGCTCTGGGGTCTGGGGCCAACGTCCTGACTTTC
j_call: TRBJ1-5; v_call: TRBV7-2; clone_size: many; d_call: TRBD1; cdr3_aa: CASSLEQGIRNQPQHF; cdr3_nt: TGTGCCAGCAGCTTAGAACAGGGGATTCGAAATCAGCCCCAGCATTTT
j_call: TRBJ1-3; v_call: TRBV6-6; clone_size: few; d_call: TRBD1; cdr3_aa: CASSLDGQGGNTIYF; cdr3_nt: TGTGCCAGCAGTCTCGACGGACAGGGGGGAAACACCATATATTTT
j_call: TRBJ2-1; v_call: TRBV5-4; clone_size: -; d_call: TRBD2; cdr3_aa: CASSRPTSGDGNEQFF; cdr3_nt: TGTGCCAGCAGCCGCCCGACTAGCGGGGATGGTAATGAGCAGTTCTTC
j_call: TRBJ2-7; v_call: TRBV15; clone_size: many; d_call: -; cdr3_aa: CATSRDLDGTQQYF; cdr3_nt: TGTGCCACCAGCAGAGATCTCGACGGCACCCAGCAGTACTTC
j_call: TRBJ2-2; v_call: TRBV12-3/TRBV12-4; clone_size: -; d_call: -; cdr3_aa: CASSFSGHLNTGELFF; cdr3_nt: TGTGCCAGCAGTTTTTCGGGACACCTTAACACCGGGGAGCTGTTTTTT
j_call: TRBJ2-2; v_call: TRBV5-5; clone_size: -; d_call: TRBD2; cdr3_aa: CASSLVPGGGTGELFF; cdr3_nt: TGTGCCAGCAGCTTGGTCCCGGGGGGAGGAACCGGGGAGCTGTTTTTT
j_call: TRBJ2-1; v_call: TRBV6-5; clone_size: -; d_call: TRBD2; cdr3_aa: CASSYSMSVSGGSLYNEQFF; cdr3_nt: TGTGCCAGCAGTTACTCGATGTCAGTTAGCGGGGGGTCGTTATACAATGAGCAGTTCTTC
j_call: TRBJ2-1; v_call: TRBV6-1; clone_size: few; d_call: TRBD1; cdr3_aa: CASSMMDRGGAGEQFF; cdr3_nt: TGTGCCAGCAGTATGATGGACAGGGGCGGAGCGGGTGAGCAGTTCTTC
j_call: TRBJ2-5; v_call: TRBV4-3; clone_size: many; d_call: -; cdr3_aa: CASSQARGAGAETQYF; cdr3_nt: TGCGCCAGCAGCCAGGCTCGGGGGGCCGGGGCAGAGACCCAGTACTTC
j_call: TRBJ1-1; v_call: TRBV7-2; clone_size: few; d_call: -; cdr3_aa: CASSLFDGGNTEAFF; cdr3_nt: TGTGCCAGCAGCTTATTCGATGGAGGGAACACTGAAGCTTTCTTT
j_call: TRBJ2-1; v_call: TRBV28; clone_size: many; d_call: -; cdr3_aa: CASSLWQADEQFF; cdr3_nt: TGTGCCAGCAGTTTATGGCAGGCCGATGAGCAGTTCTTC
j_call: TRBJ2-5; v_call: TRBV4-3; clone_size: many; d_call: -; cdr3_aa: CASSQEGYPSIEQYF; cdr3_nt: TGCGCCAGCAGCCAAGAGGGGTACCCTTCTATTGAGCAGTACTTC
j_call: TRBJ2-1; v_call: TRBV6-2/TRBV6-3; clone_size: many; d_call: -; cdr3_aa: CASSYSKRGLGNEQFF; cdr3_nt: TGTGCCAGCAGTTACTCGAAGAGGGGTTTGGGGAATGAGCAGTTCTTC
j_call: TRBJ2-5; v_call: TRBV9; clone_size: many; d_call: TRBD2; cdr3_aa: CASSVRASGGEETQYF; cdr3_nt: TGTGCCAGCAGCGTAAGGGCTAGCGGGGGCGAAGAGACCCAGTACTTC
j_call: TRBJ1-2; v_call: TRBV7-2; clone_size: many; d_call: TRBD1; cdr3_aa: CASSNQLTGAYTF; cdr3_nt: TGTGCCAGCAGCAACCAATTGACAGGGGCCTACACCTTC
j_call: TRBJ2-5; v_call: TRBV6-6; clone_size: many; d_call: -; cdr3_aa: CASSTRGLGQETQYF; cdr3_nt: TGTGCCAGCAGTACTCGGGGTCTAGGCCAAGAGACCCAGTACTTC
j_call: TRBJ2-2; v_call: TRBV3-1; clone_size: few; d_call: -; cdr3_aa: CASSQADITGELFF; cdr3_nt: TGTGCCAGCAGCCAAGCCGACATAACCGGGGAGCTGTTTTTT
j_call: TRBJ1-1; v_call: TRBV5-1; clone_size: -; d_call: -; cdr3_aa: CASSLTDINTEAFF; cdr3_nt: TGCGCCAGCAGCTTAACAGACATAAACACTGAAGCTTTCTTT
j_call: TRBJ2-3; v_call: TRBV7-2; clone_size: -; d_call: TRBD2; cdr3_aa: CASSPRGGRNLDTQYF; cdr3_nt: TGTGCCAGCAGCCCGCGGGGCGGGAGGAATTTAGATACGCAGTATTTT
j_call: TRBJ2-5; v_call: TRBV18; clone_size: many; d_call: -; cdr3_aa: CASSREQETQYF; cdr3_nt: TGTGCCAGCTCACGGGAACAAGAGACCCAGTACTTC
j_call: TRBJ2-2; v_call: TRBV20-1; clone_size: -; d_call: -; cdr3_aa: CSAKGLAGELFF; cdr3_nt: TGCAGTGCTAAAGGGCTCGCCGGGGAGCTGTTTTTT